This is a list of T cell receptor beta chains from one sample in a study of T cell repertoires in cytomegalovirus infection. TCRdb ran MiXCR on the reads and lists one entry per CDR3 protein. The profile covers hundreds of thousands of distinct CDR3 sequences, with roughly 46% appearing a single time and around 45% taken by the ten largest. These receptors' targets are unknown. The material sequenced was cultured PBMCs, taken from culture after CMV antigen stimulation. Every receptor here comes from a human donor in good health (CMV status not recorded). Some clones in this sample may be carry-over from other donors' samples. Both conserved end residues are part of each CDR3. Each record gives: J gene, clone size, D gene, V gene, CDR3 protein, CDR3 DNA. The D gene is left open where the match is weak. The size of a clone is reported for some rows only, either as once, few or many, or as a class for expanded clones.

>TRBJ2-5|.|.|TRBV28
CASSSPLETQYF
TGTGCCAGCAGTTCACCTCTGGAGACCCAGTACTTC
>TRBJ2-5|.|.|TRBV7-9
CASSLTLGTQYF
TGTGCCAGCAGCCTCACGTTGGGGACCCAGTACTTC
>TRBJ1-4|.|.|TRBV20-1
CSAPPLRDPGKKLFF
TGCAGTGCTCCCCCGCTTAGGGATCCGGGAAAAAAACTGTTTTTT
>TRBJ2-5|few|.|TRBV7-6
CASSPPRSGHGKETQYF
TGTGCCAGCAGCCCCCCCCGGTCGGGACACGGGAAAGAGACCCAGTACTTC
>TRBJ2-7|many|.|TRBV7-6
CASSPTRNTYEQYF
TGTGCCAGCAGCCCCACAAGGAATACCTACGAGCAGTACTTC
>TRBJ1-3|.|.|TRBV6-2/TRBV6-3
CASSWETGTSGNTIYF
TGTGCCAGCAGTTGGGAGACAGGCACCTCTGGAAACACCATATATTTT
>TRBJ1-2|.|TRBD1|TRBV9
CASSLLGQADYGYTF
TGTGCCAGCAGCCTCCTTGGACAGGCGGACTATGGCTACACCTTC
>TRBJ1-1|.|.|TRBV20-1
CSARDPQNTEAFF
TGCAGTGCTAGAGACCCTCAGAACACTGAAGCTTTCTTT
>TRBJ1-6|many|.|TRBV7-2
CASSLLGYNSPLHF
TGTGCCAGCAGCTTACTGGGTTATAATTCACCCCTCCACTTT
>TRBJ2-7|few|.|TRBV5-8
CASSLRQGKASEQYF
TGTGCCAGCAGCTTGCGTCAGGGAAAGGCCAGCGAGCAGTACTTC
>TRBJ2-1|.|TRBD2|TRBV6-8
CASNAGGYYNEQFF
TGTGCCAGCAACGCGGGGGGCTATTACAATGAGCAGTTCTTC
>TRBJ1-1|few|.|TRBV20-1
CSARGLMNTEAFF
TGCAGTGCTCGGGGGCTCATGAACACTGAAGCTTTCTTT
>TRBJ2-1|.|.|TRBV5-4
CASSPQGRSYNEQFF
TGTGCCAGCAGCCCTCAAGGCAGATCGTACAATGAGCAGTTCTTC
>TRBJ2-3|few|.|TRBV7-2
CASSLSGAISTDTQYF
TGTGCCAGCAGCTTGTCGGGGGCTATTAGCACAGATACGCAGTATTTT
>TRBJ1-5|few|.|TRBV7-6
CASSLGVGVGNQPQHF
TGTGCCAGCAGCCTAGGTGTGGGGGTGGGCAATCAGCCCCAGCATTTT
>TRBJ2-1|few|.|TRBV7-6
CASSLEVSGREQFF
TGTGCCAGCAGCTTAGAGGTTAGCGGCCGGGAGCAGTTCTTC
>TRBJ2-2|few|.|TRBV7-2
CASSLFRQGFSGELFF
TGTGCCAGCAGCTTATTTCGCCAGGGTTTTAGTGGGGAGCTGTTTTTT
>TRBJ2-5|.|.|TRBV12-3/TRBV12-4
CASGSFETQYF
TGTGCCAGCGGGTCCTTTGAGACCCAGTACTTC
>TRBJ2-5|.|.|TRBV7-2
CASSPGLRQETQYF
TGTGCCAGCAGCCCCGGACTGCGTCAAGAGACCCAGTACTTC
>TRBJ1-1|.|.|TRBV20-1
CSAVQRPNTEAFF
TGCAGTGCCGTACAGAGACCCAACACTGAAGCTTTCTTT
>TRBJ2-7|few|TRBD2|TRBV6-1
CASSIGLAGNEQYF
TGTGCCAGCAGTATAGGACTAGCAGGGAACGAGCAGTACTTC
>TRBJ2-2|.|.|TRBV6-2/TRBV6-3
CASSSLRAGELFF
TGTGCCAGCAGTTCACTAAGGGCCGGGGAGCTGTTTTTT
>TRBJ2-5|many|.|TRBV7-2
CASSLGPEETQYF
TGTGCCAGCAGCTTAGGCCCAGAAGAGACCCAGTACTTC
>TRBJ2-1|.|TRBD2|TRBV15
CATSRRLASYNEQFF
TGTGCCACCAGCAGGCGACTAGCATCTTACAATGAGCAGTTCTTC
>TRBJ1-3|few|.|TRBV7-2
CASSSSLSGNTIYF
TGTGCCAGCAGCTCAAGCCTTTCTGGAAACACCATATATTTT
>TRBJ2-7|many|.|TRBV7-2
CASSLAGGYEQYF
TGTGCCAGCAGCTTAGCCGGGGGCTACGAGCAGTACTTC
>TRBJ2-1|.|TRBD2|TRBV12-3/TRBV12-4
CASSLETSGRVYNEQFF
TGTGCCAGCAGTTTAGAGACTAGCGGGAGGGTTTACAATGAGCAGTTCTTC
>TRBJ2-1|.|.|TRBV4-2
CASSLGSSAYNEQFF
TGTGCCAGCAGCCTTGGGAGTAGTGCCTACAATGAGCAGTTCTTC
>TRBJ2-1|once|.|TRBV12-3/TRBV12-4
CASSSRTPQYNEQFF
TGTGCCAGCAGTTCCCGGACCCCTCAATACAATGAGCAGTTCTTC
>TRBJ1-1|.|.|TRBV6-1
CASSEGGGATEAFF
TGTGCCAGCAGTGAAGGTGGGGGAGCCACTGAAGCTTTCTTT
>TRBJ1-4|.|.|TRBV7-9
CASRIGEGSTNEKLFF
TGTGCCAGCAGAATAGGGGAGGGCTCCACTAATGAAAAACTGTTTTTT
>TRBJ2-4|.|.|TRBV12-3/TRBV12-4
CASSRDTLAKNIQYF
TGTGCCAGCAGCCGAGACACACTAGCCAAAAACATTCAGTACTTC
>TRBJ1-1|many|.|TRBV7-2
CASSSQGYTEAFF
TGTGCCAGCAGCTCACAGGGTTACACTGAAGCTTTCTTT